These 2 T cell receptor beta chains were sequenced from one sample in a study of regulatory T cells in long-lasting Graves disease. Time point given: newly diagnosed GD, antithyroid drugs for less than 3 months. Researchers made the TCR library from RNA that was extracted from PBMCs. Arm-PCR of CDR3 regions and iRepertoire HTBI primers were used to build TCR beta libraries. TCRdb analysed the multiplex PCR reads with MiXCR anew, one entry per CDR3 protein. The sample contains some 230,000 distinct CDR3 sequences, around 19% of which appear only once. The sample consisted of peripheral blood mononuclear cells (PBMCs), taken at new diagnosis, from a patient treated with antithyroid drugs. The origin of the receptors is a female donor with Graves disease.

Ten or more counts support this clonotype. The chain couples TRBV9 to TRBJ1-2, with 8 positions matching TRBD1. The V segment lost 4 bases and the J segment 4 bases; nucleotides outside the gene matches: 12. The CDR3 covers 16 residues. Germline V gives CDR1 SGDLS, CDR2 YYNGEE. The CDR3: CASSLLPGGAGYGYTF. The CDR3 region has the DNA TGTGCCAGCAGCCTTCTTCCAGGGGGCGCCGGCTATGGCTACACCTTC.

There are many counts of this clonotype. This sequence joins TRBV11-2 and TRBJ2-7; D gene ambiguous. CDR3 length: 13 residues. The V end was cut by 2 bases, the J end by 0 bases, with 5 bases between. The V gene's germline CDR1 is SGHAT and CDR2 FQNNGV. CDR3 sequence (DNA): TGTGCCAGCAGCTTAAGGGTCTCCTACGAGCAGTACTTC. As protein: CASSLRVSYEQYF.